This TCR beta chain stems from a study of blood T cell repertoires in COVID-19 (dated by TCRdb to the early 2020s). Turning to the overall study: Collaborator samples came from the United States, Italy and Spain and covered acute and convalescent phases of COVID-19. Where available, HLA class I and class II types were obtained from metadata supplied by the sample provider rather than from assay-based typing. The material from the prospective study consisted of cDNA or gDNA derived from T cells, B-cell-depleted T cells, or PBMCs. The repertoires were released in a freely available public database intended as a resource for research on the immune response to SARS-CoV-2. Deeply sampled blood TCRbeta repertoires from subjects exposed to, actively infected with, or recovered from COVID-19 were included in the dataset. A de-identified subject ID, COVID-19 status, age in years and sex were almost always included in the sample metadata. Samples were obtained from the ongoing ImmuneRACE study (first 160 participants) and from over 1,000 subjects provided by 6 global collaborators.

TCRbeta CDR3 regions were amplified from genomic DNA by means of the immunoSEQ Assay, a bias-controlled multiplex PCR. The study's processing was this. Nucleated cell counts per sample were estimated from amplification of reference gene primers within the assay. To quantify the absolute abundance of each unique TCRbeta CDR3 rearrangement, sequence reads were collapsed and filtered. For each sample, productive Simpson clonality was calculated as the square root of Simpson's diversity index over productive rearrangements. TCRdb re-hosts the immuneACCESS table, in-frame sequences only. Its copies lack some clones; in the studies checked, an unresolved V gene accounts for under half of them, and the cause for the rest is not known. The DNA was the basis for D and trimming; V, J and clone size are from that table. The sample has 150,000 to 200,000 clones on record, approximately 82% of them singletons. 10% to 15% of the sample comes from the top ten.

Worth noting for this clone: Its antigen remains unidentified. Compared with germline, one end of the junction differs, possibly owing to a read error.

The germline V gene specifies MNHEY as CDR1 and SVGAGI as CDR2. From its cysteine to its phenylalanine, the CDR3 spans 13 amino acids. CDR3 DNA only is kept here, 39 bases in frame from base 1. Samples from volunteer blood donors who had recovered from COVID-19 were contributed by a second Seattle source. Whole blood was collected in K2EDTA tubes by collaborating institutions according to the institutions' own protocols. For TCRbeta analysis, collaborator samples were shipped as frozen whole blood, as isolated PBMCs, or as DNA extracted from either sample type. General findings and caveats noted by the study authors: Clinical and demographic metadata were provided uncurated, with the amount varying by source and participant.

In this chain, TRBV6-5 is recombined with TRBJ2-7, and 9 junction bases match TRBD1. This TCR was recovered from a man between 70 and 80 years old who had recovered from COVID-19. What was sequenced was peripheral blood. The nucleotides are TGCGAGGTCCGGGACAGGGTCACCTACGAGCAGTACTTC. This is translated as CEVRDRVTYEQYF.